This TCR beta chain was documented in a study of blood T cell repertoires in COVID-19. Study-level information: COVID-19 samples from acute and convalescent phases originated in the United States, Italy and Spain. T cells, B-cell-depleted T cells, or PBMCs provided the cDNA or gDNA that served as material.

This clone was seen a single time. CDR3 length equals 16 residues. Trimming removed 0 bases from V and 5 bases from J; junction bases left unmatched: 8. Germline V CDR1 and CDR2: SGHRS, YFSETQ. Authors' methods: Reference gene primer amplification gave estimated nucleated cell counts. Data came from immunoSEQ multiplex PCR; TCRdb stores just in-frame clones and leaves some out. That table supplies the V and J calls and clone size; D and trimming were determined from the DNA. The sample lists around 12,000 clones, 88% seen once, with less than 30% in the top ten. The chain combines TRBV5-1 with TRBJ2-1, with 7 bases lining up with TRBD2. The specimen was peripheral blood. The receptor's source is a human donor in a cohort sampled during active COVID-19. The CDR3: CASSLVFGREDNEQFF. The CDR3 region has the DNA TGCGCCAGCAGCTTGGTTTTTGGGAGGGAAGACAATGAGCAGTTCTTC.